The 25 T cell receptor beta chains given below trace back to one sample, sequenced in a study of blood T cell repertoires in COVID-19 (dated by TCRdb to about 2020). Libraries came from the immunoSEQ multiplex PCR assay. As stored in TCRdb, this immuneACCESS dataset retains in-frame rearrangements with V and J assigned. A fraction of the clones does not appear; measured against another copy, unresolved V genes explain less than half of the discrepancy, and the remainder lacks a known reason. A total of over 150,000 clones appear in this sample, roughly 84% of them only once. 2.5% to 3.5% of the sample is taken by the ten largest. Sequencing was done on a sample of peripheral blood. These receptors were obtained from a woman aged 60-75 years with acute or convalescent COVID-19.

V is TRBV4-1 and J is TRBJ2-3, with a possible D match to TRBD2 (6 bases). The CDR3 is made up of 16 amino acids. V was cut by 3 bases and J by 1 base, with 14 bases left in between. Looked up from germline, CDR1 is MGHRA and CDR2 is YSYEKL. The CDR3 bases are TGCGCCAGCAGCCAGGGTCGGACGGGGGGCACAGATACGCAGTATTTT. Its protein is CASSQGRTGGTDTQYF.

CDR3 nucleotides: TGTGCCAGTAGTTTCCCAGGGGGCATCTACGGCTACACCTTC. It is translated as CASSFPGGIYGYTF. The chain has TRBV19 and TRBJ1-2, with TRBD1 matching over 8 bases. The germline V gene encodes CDR1 LNHDA and CDR2 SQIVND (reference sequence). The junction had 10 bases not matched to a gene; V was cut back by 5 bases and J by 8 bases. The CDR3 length is 14 residues. Filled out from reference TRBV19 and TRBJ1-2, the complete variable domain reads DGGITQSPKYLFRKEGQNVTLSCEQNLNHDAMYWYRQDPGQGLRLIYYSQIVNDFQKGDIAEGYSVSREKKESFPLTVTSAQKNPTAFYLCASSFPGGIYGYTFGSGTRLTVV.

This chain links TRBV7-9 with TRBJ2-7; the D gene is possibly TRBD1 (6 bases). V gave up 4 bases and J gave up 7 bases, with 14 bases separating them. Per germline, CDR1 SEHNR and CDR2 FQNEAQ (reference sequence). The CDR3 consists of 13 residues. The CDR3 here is CASSSTGSREQYF. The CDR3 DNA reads TGTGCCAGCAGCTCGACAGGCTCCCGGGAGCAGTACTTC.

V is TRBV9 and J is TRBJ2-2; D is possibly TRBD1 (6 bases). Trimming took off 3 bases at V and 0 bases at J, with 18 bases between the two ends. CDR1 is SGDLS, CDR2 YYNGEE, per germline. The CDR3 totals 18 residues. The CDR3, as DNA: TGTGCCAGCAGCGCAGATACAGGGTTTCGATCGAACACCGGGGAGCTGTTTTTT. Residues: CASSADTGFRSNTGELFF.

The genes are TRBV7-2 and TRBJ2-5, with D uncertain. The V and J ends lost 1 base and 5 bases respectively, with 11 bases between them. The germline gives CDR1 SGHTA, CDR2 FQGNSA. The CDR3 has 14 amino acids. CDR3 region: CASSLGPPRETQYF. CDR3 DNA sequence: TGTGCCAGCAGCTTAGGTCCCCCTCGGGAGACCCAGTACTTC.

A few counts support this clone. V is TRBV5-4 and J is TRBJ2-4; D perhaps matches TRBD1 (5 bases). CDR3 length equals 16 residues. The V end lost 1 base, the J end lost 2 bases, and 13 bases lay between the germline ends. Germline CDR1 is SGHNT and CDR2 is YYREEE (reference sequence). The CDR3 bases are TGTGCCAGCAGCTTGCCTCAGGCAGGGCCCAAAAACATTCAGTACTTC. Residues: CASSLPQAGPKNIQYF.

In nucleotides, the CDR3 is TGCAGCGTTCGGGACAGCTCCTACGAGCAGTACTTC. Translated: CSVRDSSYEQYF. V is TRBV29-1 and J is TRBJ2-7; 7 nucleotides align to TRBD1. V lost 5 bases to trimming and J lost 0 bases; unmatched junction nucleotides: 1. The CDR3 covers 12 residues. Looked up from germline, CDR1 is SQVTM and CDR2 is ANQGSEA.

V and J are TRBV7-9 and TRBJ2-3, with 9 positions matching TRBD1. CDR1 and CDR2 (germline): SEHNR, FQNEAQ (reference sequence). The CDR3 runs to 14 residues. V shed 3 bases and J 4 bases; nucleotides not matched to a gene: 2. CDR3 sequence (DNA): TGTGCCAGCAGCTTGGACAGGGGCGCAGATACGCAGTATTTT. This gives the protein CASSLDRGADTQYF.

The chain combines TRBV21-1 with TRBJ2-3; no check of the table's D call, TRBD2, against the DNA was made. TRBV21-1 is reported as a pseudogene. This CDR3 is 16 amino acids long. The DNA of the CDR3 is TGTGCCAGCAGCCGCCGAGTTAGCGGGGGGACAGATACGCAGTATTTT. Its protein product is CASSRRVSGGTDTQYF.

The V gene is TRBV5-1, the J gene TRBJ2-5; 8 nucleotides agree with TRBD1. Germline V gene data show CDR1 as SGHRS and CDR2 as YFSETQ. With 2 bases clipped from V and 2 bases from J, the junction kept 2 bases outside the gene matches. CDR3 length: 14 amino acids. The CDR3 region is CASSFDRGQETQYF. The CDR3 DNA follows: TGCGCCAGCAGCTTCGACAGGGGTCAAGAGACCCAGTACTTC.

As DNA, the CDR3 is TGTGCCAGCAGCTCGGGACAGGGGAAGTACGAGCAGTACTTC. Its translation: CASSSGQGKYEQYF. This chain uses TRBV7-2 with TRBJ2-7; 10 bases line up with TRBD1. The V gene end was trimmed by 4 bases and the J gene end by 4 bases; junction bases not matched to a gene: 4. The CDR3 is made up of 14 amino acids. Germline CDR1 and CDR2: SGHTA and FQGNSA.

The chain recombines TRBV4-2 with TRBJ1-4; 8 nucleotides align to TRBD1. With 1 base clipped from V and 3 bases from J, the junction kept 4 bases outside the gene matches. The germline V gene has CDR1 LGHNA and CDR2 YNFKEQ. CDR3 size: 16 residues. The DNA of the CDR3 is TGTGCCAGCAGCCAAGGGCAGGGGGCGGCTAATGAAAAACTGTTTTTT. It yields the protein CASSQGQGAANEKLFF.

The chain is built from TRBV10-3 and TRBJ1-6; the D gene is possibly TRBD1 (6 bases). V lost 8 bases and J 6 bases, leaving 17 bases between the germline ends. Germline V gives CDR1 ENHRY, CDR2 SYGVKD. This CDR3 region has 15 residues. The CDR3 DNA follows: TGTGCCATCGGGGGAGAGAGGACAGCTAATTCACCCCTCCACTTT. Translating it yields CAIGGERTANSPLHF.

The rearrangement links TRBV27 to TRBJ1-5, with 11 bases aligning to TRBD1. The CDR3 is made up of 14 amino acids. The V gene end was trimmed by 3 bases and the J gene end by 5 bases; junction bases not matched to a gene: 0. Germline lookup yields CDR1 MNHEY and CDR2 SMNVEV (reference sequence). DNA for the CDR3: TGTGCCAGCAGTTTGGGACAGGGGGATCAGCCCCAGCATTTT. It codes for CASSLGQGDQPQHF.

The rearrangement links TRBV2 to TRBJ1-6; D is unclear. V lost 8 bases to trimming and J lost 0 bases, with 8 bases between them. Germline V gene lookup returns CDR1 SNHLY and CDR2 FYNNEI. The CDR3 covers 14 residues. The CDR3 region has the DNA TGTGCCAGCCTAGTAAGCTCCTATAATTCACCCCTCCACTTT. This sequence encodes CASLVSSYNSPLHF.

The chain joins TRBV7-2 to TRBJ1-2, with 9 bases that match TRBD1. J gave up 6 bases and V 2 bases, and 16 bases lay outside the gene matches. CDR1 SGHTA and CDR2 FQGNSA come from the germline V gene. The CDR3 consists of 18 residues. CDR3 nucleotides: TGTGCCAGCAGCTTACCCGGGACAGGGTCGTTTATGGCGGATGGCTACACCTTC. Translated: CASSLPGTGSFMADGYTF.

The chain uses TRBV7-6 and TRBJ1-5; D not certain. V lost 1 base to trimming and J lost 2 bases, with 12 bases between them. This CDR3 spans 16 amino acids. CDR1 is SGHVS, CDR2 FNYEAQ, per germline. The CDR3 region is CASSLGSGSGNQPQHF. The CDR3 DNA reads TGTGCCAGCAGCTTAGGGAGTGGAAGTGGCAATCAGCCCCAGCATTTT. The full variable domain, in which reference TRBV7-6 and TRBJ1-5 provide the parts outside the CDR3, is GAGVSQSPRYKVTKRGQDVALRCDPISGHVSLYWYRQALGQGPEFLTYFNYEAQQDKSGLPNDRFSAERPEGSISTLTIQRTEQRDSAMYRCASSLGSGSGNQPQHFGDGTRLSIL.

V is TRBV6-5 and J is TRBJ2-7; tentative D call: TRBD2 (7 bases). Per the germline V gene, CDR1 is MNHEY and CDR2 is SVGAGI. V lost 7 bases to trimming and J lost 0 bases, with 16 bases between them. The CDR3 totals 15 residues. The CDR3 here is CASTLGGQSSYEQYF. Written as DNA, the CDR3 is TGTGCCAGCACCTTGGGGGGGCAGAGCTCCTACGAGCAGTACTTC.

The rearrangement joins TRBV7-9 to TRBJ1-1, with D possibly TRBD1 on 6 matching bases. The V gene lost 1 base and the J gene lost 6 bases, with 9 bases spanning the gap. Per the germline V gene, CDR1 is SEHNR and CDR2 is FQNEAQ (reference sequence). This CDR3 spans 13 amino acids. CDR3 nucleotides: TGTGCCAGCAGCTTAGTGGGACACTCTGAAGCTTTCTTT. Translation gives CASSLVGHSEAFF. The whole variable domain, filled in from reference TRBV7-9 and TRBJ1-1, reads DTGVSQNPRHKITKRGQNVTFRCDPISEHNRLYWYRQTLGQGPEFLTYFQNEAQLEKSRLLSDRFSAERPKGSFSTLEIQRTEQGDSAMYLCASSLVGHSEAFFGQGTRLTVV.

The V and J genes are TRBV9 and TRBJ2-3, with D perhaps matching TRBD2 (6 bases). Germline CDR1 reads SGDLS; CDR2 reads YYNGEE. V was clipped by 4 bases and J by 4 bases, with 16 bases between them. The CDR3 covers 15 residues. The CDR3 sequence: CASSPLAFGSDTQYF. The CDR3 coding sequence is TGTGCCAGCAGCCCCCTAGCGTTTGGTTCAGATACGCAGTATTTT.

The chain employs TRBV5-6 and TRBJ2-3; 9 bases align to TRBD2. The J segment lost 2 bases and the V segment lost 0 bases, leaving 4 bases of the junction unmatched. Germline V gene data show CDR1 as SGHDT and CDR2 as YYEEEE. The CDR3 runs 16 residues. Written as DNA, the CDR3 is TGTGCCAGCAGCTTGGAACGGACTAGCGCCACAGATACGCAGTATTTT. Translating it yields CASSLERTSATDTQYF.

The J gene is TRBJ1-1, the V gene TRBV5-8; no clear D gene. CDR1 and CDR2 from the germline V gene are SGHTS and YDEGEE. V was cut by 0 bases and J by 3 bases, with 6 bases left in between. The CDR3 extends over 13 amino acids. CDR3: CASSLGQYTEAFF. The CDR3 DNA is TGTGCCAGCAGCTTGGGGCAGTACACTGAAGCTTTCTTT.

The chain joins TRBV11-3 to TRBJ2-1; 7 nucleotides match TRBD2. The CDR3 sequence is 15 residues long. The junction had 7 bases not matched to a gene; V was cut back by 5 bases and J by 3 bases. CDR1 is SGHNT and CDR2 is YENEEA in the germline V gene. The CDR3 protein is CASSPMGGDYNEQFF. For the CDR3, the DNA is TGTGCCAGCAGCCCAATGGGGGGGGACTACAATGAGCAGTTCTTC.

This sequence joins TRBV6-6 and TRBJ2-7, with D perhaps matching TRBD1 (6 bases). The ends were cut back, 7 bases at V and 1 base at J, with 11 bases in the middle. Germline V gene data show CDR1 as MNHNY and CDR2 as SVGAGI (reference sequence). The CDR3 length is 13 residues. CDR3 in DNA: TGTGCCAGCACCCTACAGGGTTCCTACGAGCAGTACTTC. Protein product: CASTLQGSYEQYF.

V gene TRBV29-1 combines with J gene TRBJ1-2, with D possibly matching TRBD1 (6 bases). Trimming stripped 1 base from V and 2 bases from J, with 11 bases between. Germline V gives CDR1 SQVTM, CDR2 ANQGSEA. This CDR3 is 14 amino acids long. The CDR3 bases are TGCAGCGTTGAAGGTTGGGGACAAAACTATGGCTACACCTTC. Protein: CSVEGWGQNYGYTF. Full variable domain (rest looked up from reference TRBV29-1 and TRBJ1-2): SAVISQKPSRDICQRGTSLTIQCQVDSQVTMMFWYRQQPGQSLTLIATANQGSEATYESGFVIDKFPISRPNLTFSTLTVSNMSPEDSSIYLCSVEGWGQNYGYTFGSGTRLTVV.